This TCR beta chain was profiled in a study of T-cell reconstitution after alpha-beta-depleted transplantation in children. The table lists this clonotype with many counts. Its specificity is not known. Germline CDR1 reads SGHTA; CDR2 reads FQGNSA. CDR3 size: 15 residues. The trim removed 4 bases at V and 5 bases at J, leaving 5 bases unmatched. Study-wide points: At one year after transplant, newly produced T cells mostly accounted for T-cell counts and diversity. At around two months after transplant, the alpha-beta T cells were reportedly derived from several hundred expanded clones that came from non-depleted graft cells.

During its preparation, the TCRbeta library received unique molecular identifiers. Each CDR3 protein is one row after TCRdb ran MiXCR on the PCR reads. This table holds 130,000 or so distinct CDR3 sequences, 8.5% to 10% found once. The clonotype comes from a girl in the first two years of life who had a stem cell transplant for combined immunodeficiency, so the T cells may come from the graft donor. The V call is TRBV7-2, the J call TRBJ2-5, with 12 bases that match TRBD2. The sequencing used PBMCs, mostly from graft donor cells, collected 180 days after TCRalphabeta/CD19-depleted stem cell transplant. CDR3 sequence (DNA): TGTGCCAGCAGCTCGGGACTAGCGGGTGTTGAGACCCAGTACTTC. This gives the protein CASSSGLAGVETQYF.